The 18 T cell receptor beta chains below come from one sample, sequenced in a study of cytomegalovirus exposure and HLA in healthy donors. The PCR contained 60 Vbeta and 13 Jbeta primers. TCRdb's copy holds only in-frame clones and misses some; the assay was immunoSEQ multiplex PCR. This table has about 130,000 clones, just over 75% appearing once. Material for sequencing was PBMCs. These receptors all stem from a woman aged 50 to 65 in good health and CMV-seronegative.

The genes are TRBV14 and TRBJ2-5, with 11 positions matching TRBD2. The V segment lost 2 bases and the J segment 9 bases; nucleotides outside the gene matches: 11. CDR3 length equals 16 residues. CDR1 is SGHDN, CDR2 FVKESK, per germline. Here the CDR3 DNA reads TGTGCCAGCAGCCAAATCCGGACTAGCGGGCTTCAGGCCCAGTACTTC. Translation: CASSQIRTSGLQAQYF.

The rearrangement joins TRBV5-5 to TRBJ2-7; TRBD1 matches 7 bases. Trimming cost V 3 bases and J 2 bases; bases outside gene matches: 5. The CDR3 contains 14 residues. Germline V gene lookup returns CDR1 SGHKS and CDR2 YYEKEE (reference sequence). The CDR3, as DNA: TGTGCCAGCAGCTGGCCGGGACAGACCTACGAGCAGTACTTC. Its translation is CASSWPGQTYEQYF.

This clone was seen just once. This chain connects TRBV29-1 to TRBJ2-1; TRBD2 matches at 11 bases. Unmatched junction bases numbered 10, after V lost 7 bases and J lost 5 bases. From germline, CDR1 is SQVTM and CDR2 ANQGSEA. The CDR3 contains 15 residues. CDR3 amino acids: CSGSGLAGFNNEQFF. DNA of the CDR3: TGCAGCGGAAGTGGACTAGCGGGTTTCAACAATGAGCAGTTCTTC.

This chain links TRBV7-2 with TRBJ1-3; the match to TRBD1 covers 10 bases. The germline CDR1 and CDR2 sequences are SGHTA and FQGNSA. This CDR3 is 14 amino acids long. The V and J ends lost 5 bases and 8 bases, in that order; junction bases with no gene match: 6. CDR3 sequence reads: CASSTRDRGYTIYF. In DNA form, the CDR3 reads TGTGCCAGCAGCACCAGGGACAGGGGATACACCATATATTTT.

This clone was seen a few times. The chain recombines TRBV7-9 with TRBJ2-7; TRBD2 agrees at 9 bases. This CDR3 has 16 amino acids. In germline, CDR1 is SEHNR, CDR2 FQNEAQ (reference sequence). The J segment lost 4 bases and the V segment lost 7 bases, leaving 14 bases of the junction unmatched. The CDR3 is CASNKLAGGVSYEQYF. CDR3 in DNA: TGTGCCAGCAATAAACTAGCGGGCGGGGTTTCGTACGAGCAGTACTTC.

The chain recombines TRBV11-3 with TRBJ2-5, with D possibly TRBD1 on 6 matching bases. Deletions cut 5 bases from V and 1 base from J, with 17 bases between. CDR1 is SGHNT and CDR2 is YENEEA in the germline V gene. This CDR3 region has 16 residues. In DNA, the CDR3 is TGTGCCAGCAGCCAAACACGAAACAGGGTCCAAGAGACCCAGTACTTC. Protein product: CASSQTRNRVQETQYF.

The DNA for the CDR3 is TGTGCATCCTGGGATGGGGGGAGCTCCTACGAGCAGTACGTC. Protein product: CASWDGGSSYEQYV. The rearrangement joins TRBV6-1 to TRBJ2-7; possible D gene TRBD2, 6 bases. In germline, CDR1 is MNHNS, CDR2 SASEGT. CDR3 length equals 14 residues.

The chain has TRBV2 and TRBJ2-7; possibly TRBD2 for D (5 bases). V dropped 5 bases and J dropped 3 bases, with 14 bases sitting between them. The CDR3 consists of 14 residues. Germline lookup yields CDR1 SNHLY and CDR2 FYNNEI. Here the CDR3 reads CASSITSVDYEQYF. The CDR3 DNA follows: TGTGCCAGCAGTATTACTAGTGTCGACTACGAGCAGTACTTC.

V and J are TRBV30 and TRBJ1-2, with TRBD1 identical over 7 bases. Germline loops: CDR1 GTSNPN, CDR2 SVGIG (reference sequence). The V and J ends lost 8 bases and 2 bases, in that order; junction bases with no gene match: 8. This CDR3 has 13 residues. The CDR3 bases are TGTGCCCGATCAACACAGGGGAACTATGGCTACACCTTC. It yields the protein CARSTQGNYGYTF.

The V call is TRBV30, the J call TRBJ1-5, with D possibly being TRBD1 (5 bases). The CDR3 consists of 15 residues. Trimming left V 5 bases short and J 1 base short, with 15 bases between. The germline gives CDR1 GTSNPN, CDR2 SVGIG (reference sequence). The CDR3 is CAWQGPKASNQPQHF. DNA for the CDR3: TGTGCCTGGCAGGGTCCTAAGGCCAGCAATCAGCCCCAGCATTTT. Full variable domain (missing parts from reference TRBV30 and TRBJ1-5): SQTIHQWPATLVQPVGSPLSLECTVEGTSNPNLYWYRQAAGRGLQLLFYSVGIGQISSEVPQNLSASRPQDRQFILSSKKLLLSDSGFYLCAWQGPKASNQPQHFGDGTRLSIL.

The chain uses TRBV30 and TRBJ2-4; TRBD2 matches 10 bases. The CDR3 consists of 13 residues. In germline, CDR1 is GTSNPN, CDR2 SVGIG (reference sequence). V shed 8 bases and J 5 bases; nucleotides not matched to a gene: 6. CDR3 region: CALRTSGQNIQYF. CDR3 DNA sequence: TGTGCCCTGAGGACTAGCGGACAAAACATTCAGTACTTC.

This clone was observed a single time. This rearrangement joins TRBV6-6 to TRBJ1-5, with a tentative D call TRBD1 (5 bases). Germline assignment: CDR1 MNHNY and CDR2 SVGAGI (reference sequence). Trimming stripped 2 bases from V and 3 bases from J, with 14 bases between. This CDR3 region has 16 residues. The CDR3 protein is CASSYGRRVDNQPQHF. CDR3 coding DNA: TGTGCCAGCAGTTACGGGCGCAGGGTGGACAATCAGCCCCAGCATTTT.

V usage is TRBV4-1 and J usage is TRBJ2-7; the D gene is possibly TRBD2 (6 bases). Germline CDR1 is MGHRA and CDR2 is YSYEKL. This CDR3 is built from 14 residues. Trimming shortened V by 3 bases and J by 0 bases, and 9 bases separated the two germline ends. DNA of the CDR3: TGCGCCAGCAGCCAGACGGGGGACTCCTACGAGCAGTACTTC. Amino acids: CASSQTGDSYEQYF.

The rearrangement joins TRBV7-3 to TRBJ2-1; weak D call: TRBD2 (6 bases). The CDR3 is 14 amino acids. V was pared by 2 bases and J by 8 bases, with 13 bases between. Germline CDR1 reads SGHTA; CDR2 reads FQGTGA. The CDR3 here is CASSLGGIKDEQFF. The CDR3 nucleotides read TGTGCCAGCAGCTTAGGGGGGATCAAGGATGAGCAGTTCTTC. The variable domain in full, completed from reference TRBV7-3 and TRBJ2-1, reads GAGVSQTPSNKVTEKGKYVELRCDPISGHTALYWYRQSLGQGPEFLIYFQGTGAADDSGLPNDRFFAVRPEGSVSTLKIQRTERGDSAVYLCASSLGGIKDEQFFGPGTRLTVL.

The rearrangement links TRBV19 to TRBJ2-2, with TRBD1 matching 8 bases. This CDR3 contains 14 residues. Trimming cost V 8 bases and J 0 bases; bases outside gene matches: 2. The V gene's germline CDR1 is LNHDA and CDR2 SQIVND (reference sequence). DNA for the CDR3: TGTGCCAGTGGGACAGGAACGAACACCGGGGAGCTGTTTTTT. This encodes CASGTGTNTGELFF. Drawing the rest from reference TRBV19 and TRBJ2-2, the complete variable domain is DGGITQSPKYLFRKEGQNVTLSCEQNLNHDAMYWYRQDPGQGLRLIYYSQIVNDFQKGDIAEGYSVSREKKESFPLTVTSAQKNPTAFYLCASGTGTNTGELFFGEGSRLTVL.

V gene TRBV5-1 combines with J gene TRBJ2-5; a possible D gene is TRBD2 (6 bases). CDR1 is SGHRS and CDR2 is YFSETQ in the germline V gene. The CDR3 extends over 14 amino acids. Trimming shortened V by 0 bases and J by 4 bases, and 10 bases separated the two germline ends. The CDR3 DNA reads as TGCGCCAGCAGCTTGGAAGTCGGGGGAGAGACCCAGTACTTC. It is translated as CASSLEVGGETQYF.

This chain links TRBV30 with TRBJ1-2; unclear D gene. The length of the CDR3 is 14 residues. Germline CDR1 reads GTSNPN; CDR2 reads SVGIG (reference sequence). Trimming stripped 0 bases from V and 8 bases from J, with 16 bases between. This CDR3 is CAWSVGGGLGGYTF. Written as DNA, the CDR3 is TGTGCCTGGAGTGTAGGAGGAGGATTGGGAGGCTACACCTTC.

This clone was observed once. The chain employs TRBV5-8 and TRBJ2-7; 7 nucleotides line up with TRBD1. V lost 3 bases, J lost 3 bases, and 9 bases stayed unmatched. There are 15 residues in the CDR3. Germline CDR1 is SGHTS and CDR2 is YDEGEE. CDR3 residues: CASSSPRTGFYEQYF. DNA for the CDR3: TGTGCCAGCAGCTCTCCTCGGACAGGATTCTACGAGCAGTACTTC. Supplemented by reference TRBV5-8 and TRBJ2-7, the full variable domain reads EAGVTQSPTHLIKTRGQQATLRCSPISGHTSVYWYQQALGLGLQFLLWYDEGEERNRGNFPPRFSGRQFPNYSSELNVNALELEDSALYLCASSSPRTGFYEQYFGPGTRLTVT.